Shown below are 6 T cell receptor delta chains from a single sample sequenced in a study of gamma-delta T cells after stem cell transplantation. TCRdb re-called the RT-PCR reads with CATT. The profile shows 2,200 or so delta-chain clones, approximately 3% of them singletons. The sequenced sample was gamma-delta T cells. The receptors originated from a human donor. It is not recorded whose cells these are; they may come from a transplant donor.

On this clone: A far larger clone is off by one base, so a read error is likely. The identical CDR3 is also encoded by other nucleotide sequences in the sample. The chain is built from TRDV2 and TRDJ1; 8 bases are shared with TRDD3. The CDR3 runs to 15 residues. The V gene end was trimmed by 3 bases and the J gene end by 4 bases; junction bases not matched to a gene: 9. Germline V lookup: CDR1 GEAIGNYY, CDR2 EKD. The CDR3 nucleotides read TGTGCCTGTGACGTACTGGGGGCCCAATTCGATAAACTCATCTTT. The encoded protein is CACDVLGAQFDKLIF.

A note on this clone: This may come from a read error, since a much larger clone is one base off. The chain uses TRDV2 and TRDJ1; the D gene is possibly TRDD3 (6 bases). The CDR3 totals 18 residues. Germline CDR1 GEAIGNYY, CDR2 EKD. V was shortened by 4 bases and J by 3 bases, with 26 bases between the two germline ends. CDR3 protein: CACERLKNAVDTPDKLIF. The CDR3 bases are TGTGCCTGTGAGCGGCTGAAGAATGCGGTGGATACTCCCGATAAACTCATCTTT.

In regard to this clone: A much larger clone differs by one base, so this may be a read error. This specimen includes other DNA sequences encoding the same CDR3. The chain combines TRDV2 with TRDJ1; 11 bases fit TRDD3. Germline CDR1 reads GEAIGNYY; CDR2 reads EKD. The J segment lost 0 bases and the V segment lost 0 bases, leaving 20 bases of the junction unmatched. CDR3 length: 22 amino acids. For the CDR3, the DNA is TGTGCCTGTGACACCGTCTCCTACCCGGTACTGGGGGATAACCCCTACACCGATAAACTCATCTTT. Translated, it gives CACDTVSYPVLGDNPYTDKLIF.

In this sample, this clone turned up a few times. The protein held in TCRdb is that of a much larger clone and does not match this DNA's translation at residue 7, likely because of a read error; the protein shown is translated from the DNA. The chain carries TRDV2 and TRDJ1; D not certain. The CDR3 extends over 14 amino acids. Germline loops: CDR1 GEAIGNYY, CDR2 EKD. V lost 1 base and J 4 bases, leaving 12 bases between the germline ends. The DNA of the CDR3 is TGTGCCTGTGACACGGCGAGATCCCGCGATAAACTCATCTTT. Translation: CACDTARSRDKLIF.

This clone was found a few times. One end of the junction varies from germline; a read error may be responsible. The same CDR3 is also encoded by other DNA sequences in this sample. The chain carries TRDV1 and TRDJ1; tentative D call: TRDD3 (6 bases). The CDR3 loop spans 22 amino acids. The germline V gene encodes CDR1 TSWWSYY and CDR2 QGS. In DNA, the CDR3 is TGTGCCCTTGGGGACCCGTTCGTCCCGGCACTTTGGGGGCTCCCGTACACCGATAAACTCATCTTT. Its protein is CALGDPFVPALWGLPYTDKLIF.

Remarks on this clone: This DNA translates differently at residue 5 from the TCRdb protein, which is that of a much larger clone; a read error is likely, and the protein shown is the DNA's own translation. This rearrangement joins TRDV2 to TRDJ1; 13 bases are shared with TRDD3. The CDR3 consists of 19 residues. The junction had 14 bases not matched to a gene; V was cut back by 3 bases and J by 2 bases. CDR1 and CDR2 (germline): GEAIGNYY, EKD. The CDR3 sequence is CACDAIGPLGDTRTDKLIF. CDR3 sequence (DNA): TGTGCCTGTGACGCCATAGGGCCACTGGGGGATACGAGAACCGATAAACTCATCTTT.